Below are 22 T cell receptor beta chains sequenced from a single sample in a study of regulatory T cells in long-lasting Graves disease. Time point indicated: newly diagnosed GD, antithyroid drugs for less than 3 months. RNA from PBMCs was the source of the TCR library. Through Arm-PCR of CDR3 regions and iRepertoire HTBI primers, TCR beta libraries were built. TCRdb itself ran the multiplex PCR reads through MiXCR, one entry per CDR3 protein. The sample comprises about 350,000 distinct CDR3 sequences, over 15% of which are singletons, and less than 35% rests with the top ten. The sample was also linked to a second study, of T cells in Graves' hyperthyroidism and ophthalmopathy.

Sequenced here: peripheral blood mononuclear cells (PBMCs), sampled at new diagnosis, from a patient treated with antithyroid drugs. Every receptor here comes from a man aged 40-49 years with Graves disease.

The rearrangement links TRBV10-2 to TRBJ2-5, with no clear D. Germline CDR1 and CDR2: WSHSY and SAAADI. Trimming cost V 3 bases and J 5 bases, with 16 bases left between them. The CDR3 sequence is 15 residues long. CDR3 sequence: CASSEHRESTETQYF. CDR3 nucleotides: TGCGCCAGCAGTGAACACAGAGAGTCAACGGAGACCCAGTACTTC.

This clonotype was recorded many times. V usage is TRBV2 and J usage is TRBJ2-5; 10 bases align to TRBD1. Germline values: CDR1 SNHLY, CDR2 FYNNEI. The CDR3 runs 16 residues. V shed 7 bases, J shed 4 bases, and the junction held 12 bases outside the gene matches. The CDR3 loop reads CASTWDRTGGGETQYF. The CDR3 coding sequence is TGTGCCAGCACCTGGGACAGGACAGGGGGAGGAGAGACCCAGTACTTC.

This clonotype was seen a handful of times. The CDR3 loop is CASSPRGGLGGNEQYF. DNA of the CDR3: TGTGCCAGCAGCCCTAGGGGAGGGCTAGGGGGGAACGAGCAGTACTTC. V and J are TRBV9 and TRBJ2-7, with D maybe TRBD2 (7 bases). The CDR3 spans 16 residues. V was trimmed by 4 bases and J by 5 bases, leaving 22 bases between them. CDR1 SGDLS and CDR2 YYNGEE come from the germline V gene.

This clonotype came up many times. The rearrangement links TRBV27 to TRBJ2-7, with D perhaps TRBD1 (6 bases). The germline V and J ends were trimmed by 4 bases and 0 bases, with 19 bases remaining between them. Germline CDR1 is MNHEY and CDR2 is SMNVEV (reference sequence). This CDR3 spans 17 amino acids. CDR3 protein: CASSSNPGTMPSYEQYF. CDR3 nucleotides: TGTGCCAGCAGTTCAAACCCCGGGACAATGCCCTCCTACGAGCAGTACTTC.

This clonotype was seen many times. The chain employs TRBV28 and TRBJ2-3, with 10 bases fitting TRBD2. The CDR3 has 13 amino acids. Unmatched junction bases numbered 5, after V lost 5 bases and J lost 9 bases. Germline-derived CDR1 and CDR2 are MDHEN and SYDVKM. The chain's CDR3 is CASSPSAGGTQYF. The CDR3 nucleotides read TGTGCCAGCAGTCCCTCAGCGGGGGGGACGCAGTATTTT.

This clonotype was picked up many times. This sequence joins TRBV2 and TRBJ1-2; 7 nucleotides match TRBD1. This CDR3 spans 13 amino acids. Germline V gives CDR1 SNHLY, CDR2 FYNNEI. V dropped 4 bases and J dropped 7; count of bases not matched to a gene: 6. The CDR3 DNA reads TGTGCCAGCAGTGTTACAGGGGAGGTTGGCTACACCTTC. Its translation is CASSVTGEVGYTF.

This clonotype came up a few times. The V gene is TRBV4-3, the J gene TRBJ2-5, with no clear D. Germline CDR1 LGHNA, CDR2 YSLEER. V was clipped by 1 base and J by 4 bases, with 13 bases between them. The CDR3 totals 15 residues. The CDR3 DNA is TGCGCCAGCAGCCAAGCAATAGACCCTAGAGAGACCCAGTACTTC. Translation: CASSQAIDPRETQYF.

There are many counts of this clonotype. This rearrangement joins TRBV28 to TRBJ1-5, with D tentatively TRBD1 (5 bases). Germline V gene sequence: CDR1 MDHEN, CDR2 SYDVKM. The CDR3 consists of 15 residues. V was shortened by 6 bases and J by 7 bases, with 19 bases between the two germline ends. CDR3 loop: CASRLIGGRGQPQHF. CDR3 nucleotide sequence: TGTGCCAGCAGACTTATCGGGGGTCGGGGACAGCCCCAGCATTTT.

There are many counts of this clonotype. This sequence joins TRBV2 and TRBJ1-2; D gene ambiguous. The germline V and J ends were trimmed by 10 bases and 6 bases, with 21 bases remaining between them. This CDR3 is built from 14 residues. Germline values: CDR1 SNHLY, CDR2 FYNNEI. The CDR3 protein is CATLYITGRNGYTF. For the CDR3, the DNA is TGTGCCACCTTATACATAACTGGGCGAAATGGCTACACCTTC. The full variable domain, its missing parts supplied by reference TRBV2 and TRBJ1-2, is EPEVTQTPSHQVTQMGQEVILRCVPISNHLYFYWYRQILGQKVEFLVSFYNNEISEKSEIFDDQFSVERPDGSNFTLKIRSTKLEDSAMYFCATLYITGRNGYTFGSGTRLTVV.

This clonotype appeared a few times. V and J are TRBV11-2 and TRBJ2-7; D assignment may be TRBD1 or TRBD2 (5 bases each). The CDR3 totals 16 residues. CDR1 and CDR2 (germline): SGHAT, FQNNGV. V was cut by 4 bases and J by 3 bases, with 19 bases left in between. CDR3 coding DNA: TGTGCCAGCAGCTCCGTGACGGGACGGATGAGCTACGAGCAGTACTTC. As protein: CASSSVTGRMSYEQYF.

This clonotype was counted at least ten times. The J gene is TRBJ1-6, the V gene TRBV12-3 or TRBV12-4; maybe TRBD1 (6 bases). The ends were cut back, 6 bases at V and 3 bases at J, with 18 bases in the middle. The CDR3 is 17 residues long. CDR3 nucleotides: TGTGCCAGCAGCATATCGACAGGTTCCCTCTATAATTCACCCCTCCACTTT. Translation: CASSISTGSLYNSPLHF.

This clonotype was recorded only once. The chain has TRBV7-3 and TRBJ2-1; 13 bases fit TRBD2. The CDR3 runs to 16 residues. Germline V lookup: CDR1 SGHTA, CDR2 FQGTGA. The ends lost 5 bases at V and 10 bases at J; junction bases unmatched: 11. The CDR3, as DNA: TGTGCCAGCAGCAAAGTTACTAGCGGGGGGGGTGGGGAGCAGTTCTTC. Translating gives CASSKVTSGGGGEQFF.

This sequence joins TRBV7-9 and TRBJ2-7; D perhaps matches TRBD1 (8 bases). Trimming pared 5 bases from V and 0 bases from J, leaving 17 bases between. Looked up from germline, CDR1 is SEHNR and CDR2 is FQNEAQ (reference sequence). The CDR3 is made up of 16 amino acids. The CDR3 region is CASSRRQGRDSYEQYF. The CDR3 DNA is TGTGCCAGCAGCCGTCGACAGGGGAGGGACTCCTACGAGCAGTACTTC.

There are many counts of this clonotype. The V and J genes are TRBV10-3 and TRBJ1-5, with 10 bases identical to TRBD1. V lost 3 bases to trimming and J lost 4 bases; unmatched junction nucleotides: 9. Germline CDR1 ENHRY, CDR2 SYGVKD. This CDR3 is 17 amino acids long. CDR3 sequence (DNA): TGTGCCATCAGTGATACAAGGGACAGGGGCGTTAATCAGCCCCAGCATTTT. Its translation is CAISDTRDRGVNQPQHF.

In regard to this clonotype: A read error may account for a junction end that differs from germline. V is TRBV11-1 and J is TRBJ2-5, with TRBD2 as a possible D gene (6 bases). Germline CDR1 SGHAT, CDR2 FQDESV (reference sequence). CDR3 length: 15 residues. CDR3 sequence reads: CASSLMVAAQEAQYF. Here the CDR3 DNA reads TGTGCCAGCAGCTTAATGGTAGCGGCTCAAGAGGCCCAGTACTTC. Looking up the rest from reference TRBV11-1 and TRBJ2-5 gives the full variable domain: EAEVAQSPRYKITEKSQAVAFWCDPISGHATLYWYRQILGQGPELLVQFQDESVVDDSQLPKDRFSAERLKGVDSTLKIQPAELGDSAMYLCASSLMVAAQEAQYFGPGTRLLVL.

The sample holds a few counts of this clonotype. V is TRBV10-2 and J is TRBJ1-5, with D unclear. CDR3 size: 15 residues. From germline, CDR1 is WSHSY and CDR2 SAAADI. V was clipped by 8 bases and J by 2 bases, with 16 bases between them. The CDR3 bases are TGCGCCAGCCGAAAGAGGTTTGAGGGCAATCAGCCCCAGCATTTT. Translation: CASRKRFEGNQPQHF.

This clonotype was seen more than once but under ten times. The chain has TRBV5-1 and TRBJ2-4, with D maybe TRBD1 (6 bases). CDR3 length equals 17 residues. Deletions cut 1 base from V and 6 bases from J, with 20 bases between. Germline assignment: CDR1 SGHRS and CDR2 YFSETQ. CDR3 DNA: TGCGCCAGCAGCTTGCGGACAGAGCCAACCCGGGGAAACATTCAGTACTTC. The encoded protein is CASSLRTEPTRGNIQYF. Together with reference TRBV5-1 and TRBJ2-4, the CDR3 gives the full variable domain: KAGVTQTPRYLIKTRGQQVTLSCSPISGHRSVSWYQQTPGQGLQFLFEYFSETQRNKGNFPGRFSGRQFSNSRSEMNVSTLELGDSALYLCASSLRTEPTRGNIQYFGAGTRLSVL.

This clonotype came up many times. The chain carries TRBV2 and TRBJ1-1; no reliable D call. Trimming pared 5 bases from V and 1 base from J, leaving 8 bases between. CDR3 length equals 13 residues. Germline lookup yields CDR1 SNHLY and CDR2 FYNNEI. This chain's CDR3 is CASSPDWNTEAFF. CDR3 nucleotides: TGTGCCAGCAGTCCGGACTGGAACACTGAAGCTTTCTTT.

The chain has TRBV10-3 and TRBJ2-3; possibly TRBD1 for D (6 bases). V lost 6 bases and J 1 base, leaving 14 bases between the germline ends. Germline CDR1 ENHRY, CDR2 SYGVKD. This CDR3 spans 15 amino acids. This chain's CDR3 is CAISYTGLGTDTQYF. The CDR3 DNA is TGTGCCATCAGCTATACAGGGCTTGGCACAGATACGCAGTATTTT.

This clonotype was recorded many times. This chain links TRBV9 with TRBJ1-1; D ambiguous. The V and J ends lost 0 bases and 3 bases respectively, with 9 bases between them. The CDR3 extends over 14 amino acids. CDR1 SGDLS and CDR2 YYNGEE come from the germline V gene. CDR3 sequence: CASSVVEGHTEAFF. The DNA of the CDR3 is TGTGCCAGCAGCGTAGTCGAGGGTCACACTGAAGCTTTCTTT.

The sample holds many counts of this clonotype. This chain links TRBV7-9 with TRBJ1-6; 9 bases are shared with TRBD1. Losses at the gene ends were 3 bases for V and 6 bases for J; bases not matched to a gene: 9. The V gene's germline CDR1 is SEHNR and CDR2 FQNEAQ (reference sequence). The CDR3 sequence is 17 residues long. CDR3 residues: CASSFWVHRGLNSPLHF. In nucleotides, the CDR3 is TGTGCCAGCAGCTTCTGGGTTCACAGGGGGCTTAATTCACCCCTCCACTTT.

The CDR3, as DNA: TGTGCCAGCAGCTGGGGCGGGGTACGGCCCAATCAGCCCCAGCATTTT. It encodes CASSWGGVRPNQPQHF. The chain carries TRBV7-9 and TRBJ1-5, with D tentatively TRBD1 (5 bases). V was clipped by 4 bases and J by 3 bases, with 16 bases between them. The CDR3 is 16 amino acids. Per the germline V gene, CDR1 is SEHNR and CDR2 is FQNEAQ (reference sequence).